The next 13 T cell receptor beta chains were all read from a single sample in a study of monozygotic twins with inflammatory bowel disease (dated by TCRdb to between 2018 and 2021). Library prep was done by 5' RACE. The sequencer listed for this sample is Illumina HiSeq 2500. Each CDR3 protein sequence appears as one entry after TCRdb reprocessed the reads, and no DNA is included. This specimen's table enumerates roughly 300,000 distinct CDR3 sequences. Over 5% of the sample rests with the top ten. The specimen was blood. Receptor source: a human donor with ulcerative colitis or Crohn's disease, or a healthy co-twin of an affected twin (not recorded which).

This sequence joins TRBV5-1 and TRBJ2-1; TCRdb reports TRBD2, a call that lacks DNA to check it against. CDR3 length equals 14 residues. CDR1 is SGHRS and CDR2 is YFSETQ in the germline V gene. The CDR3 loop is CASNRLAGPNEQFF.

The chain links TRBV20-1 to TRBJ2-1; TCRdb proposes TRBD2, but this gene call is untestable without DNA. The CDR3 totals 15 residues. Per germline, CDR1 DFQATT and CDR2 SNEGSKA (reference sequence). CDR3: CSAVSGSGGRNEQFF.

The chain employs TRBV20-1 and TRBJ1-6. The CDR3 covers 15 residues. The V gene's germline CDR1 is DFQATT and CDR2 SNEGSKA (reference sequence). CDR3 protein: CSANLDWSYNSPLHF.

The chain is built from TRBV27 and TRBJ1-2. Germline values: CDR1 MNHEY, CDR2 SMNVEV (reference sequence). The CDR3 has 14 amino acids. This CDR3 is CAVRGPSGGYGYTF.

CDR3 region: CSARKTGLFTDTQYF. This chain joins TRBV20-1 and TRBJ2-3; no DNA is available, so the TRBD1 call from TCRdb remains unchecked. Germline lookup yields CDR1 DFQATT and CDR2 SNEGSKA (reference sequence). This CDR3 comprises 15 residues.

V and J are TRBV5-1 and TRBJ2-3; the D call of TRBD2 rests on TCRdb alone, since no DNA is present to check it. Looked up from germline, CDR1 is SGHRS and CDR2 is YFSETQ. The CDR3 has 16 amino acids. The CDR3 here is CASSPPSLAGTDTQYF.

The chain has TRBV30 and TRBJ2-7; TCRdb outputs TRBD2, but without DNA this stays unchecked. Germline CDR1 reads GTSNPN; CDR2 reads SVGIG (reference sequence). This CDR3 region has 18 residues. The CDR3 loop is CAWSVKPHRGGENYEQYF.

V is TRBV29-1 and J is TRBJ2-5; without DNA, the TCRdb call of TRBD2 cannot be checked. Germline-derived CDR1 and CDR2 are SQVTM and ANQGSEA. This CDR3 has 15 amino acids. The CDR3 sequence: CSAQWGAGGGKTQYF.

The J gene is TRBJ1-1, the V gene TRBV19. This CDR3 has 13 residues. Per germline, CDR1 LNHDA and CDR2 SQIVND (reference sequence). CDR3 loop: CASSLLRNFEAFF.

Here the CDR3 reads CASRAEHLVSTGRNNEQFF. This rearrangement joins TRBV27 to TRBJ2-1; TCRdb's D call of TRBD1 is untestable without DNA. The CDR3 has 19 amino acids. Germline V CDR1 and CDR2: MNHEY, SMNVEV (reference sequence).

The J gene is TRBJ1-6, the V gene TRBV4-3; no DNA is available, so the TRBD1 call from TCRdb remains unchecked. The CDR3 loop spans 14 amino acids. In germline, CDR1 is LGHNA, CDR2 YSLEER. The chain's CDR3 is CASSPHRVDSPLHF.

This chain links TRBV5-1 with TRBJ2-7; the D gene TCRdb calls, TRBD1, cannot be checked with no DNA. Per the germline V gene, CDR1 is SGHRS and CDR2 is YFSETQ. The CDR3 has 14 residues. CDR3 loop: CASSTPDRSYEQYF. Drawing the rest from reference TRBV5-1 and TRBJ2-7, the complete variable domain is KAGVTQTPRYLIKTRGQQVTLSCSPISGHRSVSWYQQTPGQGLQFLFEYFSETQRNKGNFPGRFSGRQFSNSRSEMNVSTLELGDSALYLCASSTPDRSYEQYFGPGTRLTVT.

The CDR3 loop is CASSLAQWDMNTEAFF. The rearrangement joins TRBV5-1 to TRBJ1-1. Germline CDR1 reads SGHRS; CDR2 reads YFSETQ. The CDR3 has 16 residues.